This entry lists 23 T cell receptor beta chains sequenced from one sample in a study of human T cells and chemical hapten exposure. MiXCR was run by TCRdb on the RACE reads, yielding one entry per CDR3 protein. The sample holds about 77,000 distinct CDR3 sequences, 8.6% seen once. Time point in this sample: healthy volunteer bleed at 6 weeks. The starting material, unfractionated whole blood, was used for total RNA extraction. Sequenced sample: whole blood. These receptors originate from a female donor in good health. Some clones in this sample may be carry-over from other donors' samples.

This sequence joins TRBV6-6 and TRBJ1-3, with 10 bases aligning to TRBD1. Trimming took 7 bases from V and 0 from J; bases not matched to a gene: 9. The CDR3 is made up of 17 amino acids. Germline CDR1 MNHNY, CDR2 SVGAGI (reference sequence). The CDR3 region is CASTRSGQGGSGNTIYF. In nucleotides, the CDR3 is TGTGCCAGCACCCGGTCCGGACAGGGGGGCTCTGGAAACACCATATATTTT.

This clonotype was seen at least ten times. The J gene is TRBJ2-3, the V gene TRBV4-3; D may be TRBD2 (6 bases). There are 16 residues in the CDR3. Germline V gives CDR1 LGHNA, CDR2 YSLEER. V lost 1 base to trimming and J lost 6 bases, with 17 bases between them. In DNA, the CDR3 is TGCGCCAGCAGCCAAGGTAGCGGACCAATCGCGGATACGCAGTATTTT. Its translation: CASSQGSGPIADTQYF.

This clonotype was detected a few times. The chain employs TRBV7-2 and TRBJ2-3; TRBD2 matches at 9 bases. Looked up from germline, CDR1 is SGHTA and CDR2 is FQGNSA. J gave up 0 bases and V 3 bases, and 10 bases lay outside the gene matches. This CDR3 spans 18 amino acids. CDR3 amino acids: CASSFGRLAGRSTDTQYF. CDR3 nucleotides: TGTGCCAGCAGCTTCGGGCGGCTAGCGGGGAGAAGCACAGATACGCAGTATTTT.

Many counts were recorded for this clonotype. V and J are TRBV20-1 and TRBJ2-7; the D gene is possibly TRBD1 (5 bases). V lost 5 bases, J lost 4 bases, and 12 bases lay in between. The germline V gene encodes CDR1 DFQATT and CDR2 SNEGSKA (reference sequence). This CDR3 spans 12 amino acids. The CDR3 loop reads CSALLRGYEQYF. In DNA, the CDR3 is TGCAGTGCTTTGTTAAGGGGTTACGAGCAGTACTTC.

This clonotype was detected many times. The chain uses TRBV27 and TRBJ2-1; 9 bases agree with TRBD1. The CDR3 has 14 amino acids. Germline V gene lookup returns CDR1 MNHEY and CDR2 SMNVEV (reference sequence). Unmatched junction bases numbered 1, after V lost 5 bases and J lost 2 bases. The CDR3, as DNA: TGTGCCAGCAGTAGGGACAGGGCCTACAATGAGCAGTTCTTC. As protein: CASSRDRAYNEQFF.

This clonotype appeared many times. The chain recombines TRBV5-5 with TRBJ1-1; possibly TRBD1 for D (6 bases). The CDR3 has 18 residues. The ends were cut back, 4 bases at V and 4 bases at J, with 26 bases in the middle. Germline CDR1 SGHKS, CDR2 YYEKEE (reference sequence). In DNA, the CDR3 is TGTGCCAGCAGCAGTTCCGTACCCGGGACAACGCTCTCCACTGAAGCTTTCTTT. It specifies CASSSSVPGTTLSTEAFF.

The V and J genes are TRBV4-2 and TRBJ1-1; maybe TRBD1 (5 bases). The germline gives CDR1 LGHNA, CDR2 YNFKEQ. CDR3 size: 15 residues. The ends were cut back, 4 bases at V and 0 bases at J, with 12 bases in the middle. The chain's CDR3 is CASSPPGRVNTEAFF. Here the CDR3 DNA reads TGTGCCAGCAGCCCCCCTGGCAGGGTGAACACTGAAGCTTTCTTT.

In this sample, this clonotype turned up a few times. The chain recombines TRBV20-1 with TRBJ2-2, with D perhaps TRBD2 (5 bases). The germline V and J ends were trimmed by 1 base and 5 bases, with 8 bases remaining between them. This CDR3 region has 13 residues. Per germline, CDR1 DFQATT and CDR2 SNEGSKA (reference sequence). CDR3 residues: CSARGSGTGELFF. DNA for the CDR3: TGCAGTGCTAGAGGTTCGGGGACCGGGGAGCTGTTTTTT.

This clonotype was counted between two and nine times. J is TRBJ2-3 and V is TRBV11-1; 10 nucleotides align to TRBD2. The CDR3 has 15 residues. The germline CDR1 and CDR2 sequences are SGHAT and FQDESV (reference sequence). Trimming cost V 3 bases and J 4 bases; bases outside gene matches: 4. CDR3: CASSLERGGSDTQYF. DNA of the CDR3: TGTGCCAGCAGCTTGGAGCGGGGGGGCTCAGATACGCAGTATTTT. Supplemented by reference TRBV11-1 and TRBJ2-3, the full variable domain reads EAEVAQSPRYKITEKSQAVAFWCDPISGHATLYWYRQILGQGPELLVQFQDESVVDDSQLPKDRFSAERLKGVDSTLKIQPAELGDSAMYLCASSLERGGSDTQYFGPGTRLTVL.

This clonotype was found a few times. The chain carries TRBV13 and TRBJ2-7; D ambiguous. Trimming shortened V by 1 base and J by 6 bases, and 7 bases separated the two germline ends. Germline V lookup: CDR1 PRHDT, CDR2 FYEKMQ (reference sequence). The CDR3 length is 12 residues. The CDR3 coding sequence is TGTGCCAGCAGCTTAGTAGCCGGCGAGCAGTACTTC. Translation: CASSLVAGEQYF.

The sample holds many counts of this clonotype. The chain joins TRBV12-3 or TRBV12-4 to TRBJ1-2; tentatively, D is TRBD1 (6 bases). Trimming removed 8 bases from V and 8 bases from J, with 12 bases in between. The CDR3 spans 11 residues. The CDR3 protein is CASSGQIGYTF. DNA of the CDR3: TGTGCCAGCTCGGGACAAATCGGCTACACCTTC.

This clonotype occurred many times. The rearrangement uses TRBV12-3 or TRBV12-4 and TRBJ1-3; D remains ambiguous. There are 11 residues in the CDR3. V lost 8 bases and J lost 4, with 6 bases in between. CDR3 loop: CASQDGNTIYF. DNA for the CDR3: TGTGCCAGCCAAGACGGAAACACCATATATTTT.

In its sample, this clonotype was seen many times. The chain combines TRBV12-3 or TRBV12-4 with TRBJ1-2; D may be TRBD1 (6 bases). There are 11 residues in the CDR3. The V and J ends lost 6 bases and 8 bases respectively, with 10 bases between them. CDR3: CASSAGEGYTF. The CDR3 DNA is TGTGCCAGCAGCGCAGGGGAAGGCTACACCTTC.

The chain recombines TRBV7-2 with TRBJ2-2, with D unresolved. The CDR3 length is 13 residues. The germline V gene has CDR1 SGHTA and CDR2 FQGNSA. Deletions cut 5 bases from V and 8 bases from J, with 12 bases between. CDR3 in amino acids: CASSLNMRGELFF. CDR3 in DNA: TGTGCCAGCAGCCTAAACATGAGGGGGGAGCTGTTTTTT.

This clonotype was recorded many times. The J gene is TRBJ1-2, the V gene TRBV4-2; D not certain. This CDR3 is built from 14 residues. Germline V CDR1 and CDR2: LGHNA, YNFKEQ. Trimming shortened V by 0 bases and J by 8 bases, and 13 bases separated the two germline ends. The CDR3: CASSQDRGSGGYTF. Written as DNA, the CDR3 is TGTGCCAGCAGCCAAGATCGGGGAAGCGGCGGCTACACCTTC.

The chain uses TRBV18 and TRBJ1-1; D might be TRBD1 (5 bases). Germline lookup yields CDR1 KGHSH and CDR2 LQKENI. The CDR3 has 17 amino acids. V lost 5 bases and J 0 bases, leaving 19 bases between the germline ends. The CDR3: CASSATGQRVLNTEAFF. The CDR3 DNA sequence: TGTGCCAGCTCAGCAACGGGGCAAAGGGTATTGAACACTGAAGCTTTCTTT.

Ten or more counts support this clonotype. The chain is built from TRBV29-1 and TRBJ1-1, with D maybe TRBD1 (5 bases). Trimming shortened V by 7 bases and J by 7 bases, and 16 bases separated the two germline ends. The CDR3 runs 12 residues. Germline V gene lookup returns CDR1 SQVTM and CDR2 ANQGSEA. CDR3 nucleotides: TGCAGCGGGGGCCCAGCAAGGGGTGAAGCTTTCTTT. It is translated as CSGGPARGEAFF.

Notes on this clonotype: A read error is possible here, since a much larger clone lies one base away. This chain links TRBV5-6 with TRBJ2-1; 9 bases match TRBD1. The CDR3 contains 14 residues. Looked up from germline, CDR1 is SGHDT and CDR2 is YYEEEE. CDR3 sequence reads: CVSSRGQGYNEQFF. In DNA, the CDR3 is TGTGTCAGCAGCCGTGGACAGGGGTACAATGAGCAGTTCTTC.

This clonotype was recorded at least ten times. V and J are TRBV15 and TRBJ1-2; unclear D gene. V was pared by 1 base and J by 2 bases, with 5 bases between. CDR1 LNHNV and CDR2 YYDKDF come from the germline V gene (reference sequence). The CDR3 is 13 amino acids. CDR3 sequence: CATSRGGNYGYTF. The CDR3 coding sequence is TGTGCCACCAGCAGAGGCGGGAACTATGGCTACACCTTC.

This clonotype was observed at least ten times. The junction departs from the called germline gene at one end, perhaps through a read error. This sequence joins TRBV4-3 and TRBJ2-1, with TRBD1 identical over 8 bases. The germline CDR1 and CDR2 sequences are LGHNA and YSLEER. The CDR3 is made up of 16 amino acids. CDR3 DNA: TGTGCCAGCAGCCAAGAGGGGACAGGAGCCTACAATGAGCAGTTCTTC. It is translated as CASSQEGTGAYNEQFF.

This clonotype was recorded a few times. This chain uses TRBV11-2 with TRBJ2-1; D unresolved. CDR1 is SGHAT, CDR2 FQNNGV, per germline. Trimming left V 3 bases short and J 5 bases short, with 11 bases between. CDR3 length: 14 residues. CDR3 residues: CASSFKTRDNEQFF. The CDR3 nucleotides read TGTGCCAGCAGCTTTAAGACAAGAGACAATGAGCAGTTCTTC.

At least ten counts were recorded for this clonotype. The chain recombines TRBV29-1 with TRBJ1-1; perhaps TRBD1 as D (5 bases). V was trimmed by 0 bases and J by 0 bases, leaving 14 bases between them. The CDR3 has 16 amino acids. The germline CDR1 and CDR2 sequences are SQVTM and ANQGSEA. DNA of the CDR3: TGCAGCGTTGAAGATCGAAGGGGACTGGTGAACACTGAAGCTTTCTTT. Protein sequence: CSVEDRRGLVNTEAFF.

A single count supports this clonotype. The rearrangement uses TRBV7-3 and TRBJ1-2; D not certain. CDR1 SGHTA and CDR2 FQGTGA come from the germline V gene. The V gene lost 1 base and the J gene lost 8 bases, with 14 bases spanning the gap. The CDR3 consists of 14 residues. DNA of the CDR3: TGTGCCAGCAGCTTAAGTGAACAGACCGAGGGCTACACCTTC. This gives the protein CASSLSEQTEGYTF. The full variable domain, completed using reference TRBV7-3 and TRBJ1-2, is GAGVSQTPSNKVTEKGKYVELRCDPISGHTALYWYRQSLGQGPEFLIYFQGTGAADDSGLPNDRFFAVRPEGSVSTLKIQRTERGDSAVYLCASSLSEQTEGYTFGSGTRLTVV.